The present T cell receptor beta chain was sequenced within a study of blood T cell repertoires in COVID-19. Study as a whole: T cells, B-cell-depleted T cells, or PBMCs provided the cDNA or gDNA that served as material.

Germline-derived CDR1 and CDR2 are LNHDA and SQIVND (reference sequence). Trimming cost V 4 bases and J 2 bases; bases outside gene matches: 6. The CDR3 is made up of 16 amino acids. Per the original methods: Reference gene primer amplification gave nucleated cell count estimates. Profiled with immunoSEQ multiplex PCR; TCRdb holds only in-frame clones, not every one. V, J and clone size derive from that table, while D and trimming were established from the DNA sequence. The sample yields approximately 210,000 clones, approximately 82% seen once. J is TRBJ2-7 and V is TRBV19; 12 bases are shared with TRBD2. The sequencing input was peripheral blood. The source of this sequence is a woman at least 80 years old with acute or convalescent COVID-19. CDR3 nucleotides: TGTGCCAGTAGTAAGCGGACTAGCGGGAACCCCTACGAGCAGTACTTC. Protein sequence: CASSKRTSGNPYEQYF.